Below, 16 T cell receptor beta chains from the same sample are listed, as sequenced in a study of T cell responses to AZD1222 COVID-19 vaccine. The data were produced by immunoSEQ multiplex PCR, yet TCRdb's version contains in-frame clones alone and is incomplete. The data contain some 82,000 clones, just under 90% of them singletons. The starting material was peripheral blood, obtained on day 0 of AZD1222 vaccination. These receptors originate from an adult in good health.

The V call is TRBV6-5, the J call TRBJ1-4; D remains ambiguous. V was clipped by 5 bases and J by 12 bases, with 13 bases between them. This CDR3 spans 12 amino acids. CDR1 is MNHEY, CDR2 SVGAGI, per germline. CDR3 in amino acids: CASSRDYGELFF. The CDR3 DNA reads as TGTGCCAGCAGTCGAGATTACGGGGAACTGTTTTTT.

This chain links TRBV11-2 with TRBJ1-1, with D uncertain. CDR3 length equals 12 residues. The germline V gene has CDR1 SGHAT and CDR2 FQNNGV. Trimming took 4 bases from V and 4 from J, leaving 7 bases between them. Here the CDR3 DNA reads TGTGCCAGCAGCTCCCGGGTCACTGAAGCTTTCTTT. Its translation is CASSSRVTEAFF. Together with reference TRBV11-2 and TRBJ1-1, the CDR3 gives the full variable domain: EAGVAQSPRYKIIEKRQSVAFWCNPISGHATLYWYQQILGQGPKLLIQFQNNGVVDDSQLPKDRFSAERLKGVDSTLKIQPAKLEDSAVYLCASSSRVTEAFFGQGTRLTVV.

V and J are TRBV4-1 and TRBJ1-5; 7 bases agree with TRBD1. Germline values: CDR1 MGHRA, CDR2 YSYEKL. The junction had 13 bases not matched to a gene; V was cut back by 3 bases and J by 5 bases. The CDR3 loop spans 17 amino acids. CDR3 nucleotide sequence: TGCGCCAGCAGCCATAACAGGGGAACAGGGTTTGATCAGCCCCAGCATTTT. Residues: CASSHNRGTGFDQPQHF.

The chain couples TRBV28 to TRBJ2-7; D gene ambiguous. Germline V lookup: CDR1 MDHEN, CDR2 SYDVKM. CDR3 size: 15 residues. V was trimmed by 5 bases and J by 4 bases, leaving 18 bases between them. The CDR3 DNA reads TGTGCCAGCAGTCTCCTTAGACATTCGCTTTACGAGCAGTACTTC. This gives the protein CASSLLRHSLYEQYF.

The rearrangement links TRBV28 to TRBJ1-4, with D hard to call. The CDR3 loop spans 13 amino acids. The germline V gene encodes CDR1 MDHEN and CDR2 SYDVKM. Deletions cut 4 bases from V and 7 bases from J, with 10 bases between. DNA of the CDR3: TGTGCCAGCAGTTCGCCAGCTTTTGAAAAACTGTTTTTT. Translating gives CASSSPAFEKLFF.

The gene calls are TRBV19 and TRBJ2-1, with TRBD2 matching over 8 bases. This CDR3 comprises 15 residues. CDR1 and CDR2 from the germline V gene are LNHDA and SQIVND (reference sequence). The V gene end was trimmed by 3 bases and the J gene end by 7 bases; junction bases not matched to a gene: 8. CDR3: CASSMTLAALNEQFF. The CDR3 coding sequence is TGTGCCAGTAGTATGACACTAGCGGCCCTAAATGAGCAGTTCTTC.

The chain combines TRBV6-6 with TRBJ2-7; D is perhaps TRBD2 (7 bases). This CDR3 has 15 amino acids. The germline gives CDR1 MNHNY, CDR2 SVGAGI (reference sequence). Trimming cost V 2 bases and J 4 bases, with 15 bases left between them. As DNA, the CDR3 is TGTGCCAGCAGTTACGGGGCGCGGGGGCCTTACGAGCAGTACTTC. It specifies CASSYGARGPYEQYF.

To note about this clone: A read error may produce the germline difference seen at one junction end. This chain uses TRBV28 with TRBJ1-5; tentative D call: TRBD1 (5 bases). CDR1 and CDR2 (germline): MDHEN, SYDVKM. The CDR3 extends over 12 amino acids. The CDR3 coding sequence is TGTGTCAGCGGGGGTGGGATCGAGCCCCAGCATTTT. This translates into CVSGGGIEPQHF. Full variable domain (outside the CDR3, taken from reference TRBV28 and TRBJ1-5): DVKVTQSSRYLVKRTGEKVFLECVQDMDHENMFWYRQDPGLGLRLIYFSYDVKMKEKGDIPEGYSVSREKKERFSLILESASTNQTSMYLCVSGGGIEPQHFGDGTRLSIL.

DNA of the CDR3: TGTGCCAGCAGTTTAGTGGCAGGGAGACAGCCCCAGCATTTT. Protein sequence: CASSLVAGRQPQHF. This chain uses TRBV28 with TRBJ1-5; a possible D gene is TRBD1 (5 bases). The CDR3 extends over 14 amino acids. V shed 2 bases and J shed 7 bases, with 12 bases lying between them. Germline lookup yields CDR1 MDHEN and CDR2 SYDVKM.

The chain carries TRBV5-8 and TRBJ1-4; D uncertain. The CDR3 consists of 15 residues. Germline CDR1 reads SGHTS; CDR2 reads YDEGEE. V was cut by 0 bases and J by 4 bases, with 10 bases left in between. The DNA of the CDR3 is TGTGCCAGCAGCTTGGCGGGCCAGCTTAATGAAAAACTGTTTTTT. It encodes CASSLAGQLNEKLFF.

This clone was counted once. V usage is TRBV6-5 and J usage is TRBJ2-7, with D tentatively TRBD2 (6 bases). Per germline, CDR1 MNHEY and CDR2 SVGAGI. The germline V and J ends were trimmed by 6 bases and 3 bases, with 12 bases remaining between them. The CDR3 has 13 amino acids. The CDR3 reads CASRTDGGYEQYF. CDR3 nucleotides: TGTGCCAGCAGGACGGACGGGGGCTACGAGCAGTACTTC.

This clone has a single count. The rearrangement links TRBV7-2 to TRBJ1-5; D is perhaps TRBD1 (5 bases). CDR3 length: 16 amino acids. Germline CDR1 and CDR2: SGHTA and FQGNSA. Trimming cost V 5 bases and J 2 bases, with 16 bases left between them. The chain's CDR3 is CASSEGAGRGNQPQHF. The CDR3 region has the DNA TGTGCCAGCAGCGAAGGGGCAGGTCGGGGCAATCAGCCCCAGCATTTT.

This chain uses TRBV5-4 with TRBJ1-2, with a possible D match to TRBD1 (5 bases). The CDR3 length is 16 residues. The V and J ends lost 0 bases and 4 bases respectively, with 16 bases between them. CDR1 SGHNT and CDR2 YYREEE come from the germline V gene (reference sequence). This CDR3 is CASSLEFRQTIYGYTF. CDR3 in DNA: TGTGCCAGCAGCTTGGAATTTAGACAGACTATCTATGGCTACACCTTC.

This clone was detected once. The V call is TRBV5-1, the J call TRBJ1-1; possible D gene TRBD1, 5 bases. Trimming shortened V by 7 bases and J by 0 bases, and 13 bases separated the two germline ends. CDR3 length: 14 amino acids. The germline V gene has CDR1 SGHRS and CDR2 YFSETQ. The CDR3 sequence: CASAWGVLNTEAFF. CDR3 sequence (DNA): TGCGCCAGCGCCTGGGGGGTATTGAACACTGAAGCTTTCTTT.

The CDR3 coding sequence is TGTGCCAGCAATTCTCTTGATGGCTACACCTTC. This sequence encodes CASNSLDGYTF. The chain links TRBV12-3 or TRBV12-4 to TRBJ1-2; D gene uncertain. This CDR3 is built from 11 residues. Trimming removed 7 bases from V and 6 bases from J, with 9 bases in between.

This clone was detected only a few times. The chain is built from TRBV19 and TRBJ2-3; perhaps D is TRBD1 or TRBD2 (5 bases each). The ends were cut back, 5 bases at V and 2 bases at J, with 11 bases in the middle. The germline gives CDR1 LNHDA, CDR2 SQIVND (reference sequence). This CDR3 region has 14 residues. The CDR3 region is CASSDGTTTDTQYF. The CDR3 DNA is TGTGCCAGTAGTGACGGGACCACCACAGATACGCAGTATTTT.